This TCR beta chain came from a study of blood T cell repertoires in COVID-19. Trimming removed 4 bases from V and 6 bases from J; junction bases left unmatched: 9. The V gene's germline CDR1 is LGHDT and CDR2 YNNKEL (reference sequence). CDR3 length: 15 residues. Clinical history reported by participants formed the basis on which cohorts were assigned. People in the exposed group encountered a COVID-19 case within 2 weeks before entering the study. Profiled with immunoSEQ multiplex PCR; TCRdb holds only in-frame clones, not every one. The top ten clones hold around 1.8% of a sample with around 330,000 clones, about 85% of them seen once.

This sequence was found in a woman in her thirties who had been exposed to COVID-19. The chain recombines TRBV3-1 (or the pseudogene TRBV3-2) with TRBJ2-7; the match to TRBD1 covers 10 bases. Sample: PBMCs or T cells enriched from blood (not recorded which). CDR3 sequence: CASSPVRDRGPEQYF. The CDR3, as DNA: TGTGCCAGCAGCCCCGTCCGGGACAGGGGTCCCGAGCAGTACTTC.